This T cell receptor (beta chain) was sequenced during a study of blood T cell repertoires in COVID-19. CDR1 and CDR2 (germline): PRHDT, FYEKMQ (reference sequence). Losses at the gene ends were 4 bases for V and 3 bases for J; bases not matched to a gene: 8. CDR3 length equals 15 residues. Sequencing was performed with immunoSEQ multiplex PCR; in TCRdb, only in-frame clones are kept and a portion is missing. This table holds approximately 150,000 clones, about 89% found once. The receptor was derived from a man aged 55-75 years who had recovered from COVID-19. The sequencing sample was made of PBMCs or T cells enriched from blood (not recorded which). V gene TRBV13 combines with J gene TRBJ2-7; TRBD1 aligns across 8 bases. This CDR3 is CASSSAGTGNYEQYF. The CDR3 coding sequence is TGTGCCAGCAGCTCCGCCGGGACAGGAAACTACGAGCAGTACTTC.